The 18 T cell receptor beta chains below all came from one sample that was sequenced in a study of neurological immune-mediated disorders. TCRdb re-called the 5' RACE reads through MiXCR, storing one row per CDR3 protein. The repertoire holds tens of thousands of distinct CDR3 sequences, with around 3.5% as singletons. The sequenced sample was PBMCs. These receptors were obtained from a man between 60 and 75 years old with multiple sclerosis.

Ten or more counts support this clonotype. The CDR3 bases are TGCAGTGCTCACCCGCAGAACCAAGAGACCCAGTACTTC. This sequence encodes CSAHPQNQETQYF. This chain uses TRBV20-1 with TRBJ2-5; the D is unclear. Trimming pared 5 bases from V and 0 bases from J, leaving 10 bases between. This CDR3 is 13 amino acids long. Looked up from germline, CDR1 is DFQATT and CDR2 is SNEGSKA (reference sequence).

At least ten counts were recorded for this clonotype. The chain links TRBV5-1 to TRBJ2-1; D possibly matches TRBD1 or TRBD2 (5 bases each). The V end lost 0 bases, the J end lost 7 bases, and 11 bases lay between the germline ends. The CDR3 extends over 14 amino acids. In germline, CDR1 is SGHRS, CDR2 YFSETQ. The CDR3 loop is CASSLGGWENEQFF. CDR3 nucleotide sequence: TGCGCCAGCAGCTTGGGGGGGTGGGAAAATGAGCAGTTCTTC.

This clonotype showed up many times. The chain couples TRBV29-1 to TRBJ1-2, with 7 bases fitting TRBD1. With V trimmed by 6 bases and J by 1 base, 11 bases remained unmatched. Germline CDR1 and CDR2: SQVTM and ANQGSEA. The CDR3 totals 15 residues. CDR3 DNA: TGCAGCGTCCAGCCCCCGGGACAGAGTAACTATGGCTACACCTTC. It codes for CSVQPPGQSNYGYTF.

This clonotype was seen ten or more times. The chain recombines TRBV20-1 with TRBJ1-3, with D maybe TRBD1 (6 bases). Germline assignment: CDR1 DFQATT and CDR2 SNEGSKA (reference sequence). Trimming left V 6 bases short and J 0 bases short, with 12 bases between. CDR3 size: 14 residues. The CDR3 nucleotides read TGCAGTGCCCAGGGACACTCCTCTGGAAACACCATATATTTT. Protein product: CSAQGHSSGNTIYF.

This clonotype was recorded at least ten times. A much larger clone is a single base away; this may be a read error. The chain is built from TRBV29-1 and TRBJ1-1; D gene ambiguous. Deletions cut 3 bases from V and 8 bases from J, with 16 bases between. This CDR3 is built from 13 residues. Looked up from germline, CDR1 is SQVTM and CDR2 is ANQGSEA. CDR3 amino acids: CSVESKSGPEAFF. In DNA form, the CDR3 reads TGCAGCGTTGAGAGTAAGAGCGGTCCCGAAGCTTTCTTT. The whole variable domain, remainder taken from reference TRBV29-1 and TRBJ1-1, is SAVISQKPSRDICQRGTSLTIQCQVDSQVTMMFWYRQQPGQSLTLIATANQGSEATYESGFVIDKFPISRPNLTFSTLTVSNMSPEDSSIYLCSVESKSGPEAFFGQGTRLTVV.

This clonotype came up many times. The rearrangement joins TRBV5-1 to TRBJ2-7; D might be TRBD1 (6 bases). Trimming removed 4 bases from V and 7 bases from J, with 18 bases in between. Germline V gene lookup returns CDR1 SGHRS and CDR2 YFSETQ. The CDR3 has 14 amino acids. The CDR3 is CASSRSQGSGEQYF. The CDR3 coding sequence is TGCGCCAGCAGCAGGTCACAGGGCTCAGGGGAGCAGTACTTC.

This clonotype came up many times. The J gene is TRBJ2-3, the V gene TRBV9; D unclear. V was cut by 2 bases and J by 2 bases, with 12 bases left in between. Germline assignment: CDR1 SGDLS and CDR2 YYNGEE. CDR3 length: 15 amino acids. The CDR3 spells CASSVRTAPTDTQYF. Written as DNA, the CDR3 is TGTGCCAGCAGCGTTCGGACCGCGCCCACAGATACGCAGTATTTT.

The table lists this clonotype with many counts. V gene TRBV10-3 combines with J gene TRBJ1-5; D is unresolved. Germline loops: CDR1 ENHRY, CDR2 SYGVKD. V dropped 2 bases and J dropped 4 bases, with 6 bases sitting between them. The length of the CDR3 is 13 residues. The CDR3 sequence: CAISEGGNQPQHF. CDR3 in DNA: TGTGCCATCAGTGAGGGCGGGAATCAGCCCCAGCATTTT.

This sequence joins TRBV20-1 and TRBJ2-4, with D unclear. Trimming shortened V by 6 bases and J by 1 base, and 16 bases separated the two germline ends. Germline values: CDR1 DFQATT, CDR2 SNEGSKA (reference sequence). This CDR3 has 15 residues. CDR3 DNA sequence: TGCAGTGCCATCTCGGCGAAGTGGGCCAAAAACATTCAGTACTTC. Amino acid sequence: CSAISAKWAKNIQYF.

The table lists this clonotype with many counts. The chain has TRBV12-3 or TRBV12-4 and TRBJ2-7, with D unclear. Trimming removed 4 bases from V and 5 bases from J, with 18 bases in between. This CDR3 is built from 15 residues. The CDR3 reads CASSSRARSTHEQYF. For the CDR3, the DNA is TGTGCCAGCAGTTCCCGGGCGCGATCGACCCACGAGCAGTACTTC.

The CDR3 DNA sequence: TGCAGTGCTAGGCCGGGGCTCTCAACTAAGAGGACACCCCTCCACTTT. This translates into CSARPGLSTKRTPLHF. The chain recombines TRBV20-1 with TRBJ1-6, with D perhaps TRBD1 (5 bases). CDR1 and CDR2 from the germline V gene are DFQATT and SNEGSKA (reference sequence). V lost 3 bases, J lost 11 bases, and 23 bases lay in between. The CDR3 is 16 residues long.

This clonotype was seen ten or more times. V usage is TRBV20-1 and J usage is TRBJ2-1; D uncertain. The germline gives CDR1 DFQATT, CDR2 SNEGSKA (reference sequence). CDR3 length equals 14 residues. Trimming removed 6 bases from V and 0 bases from J, with 12 bases in between. The CDR3 DNA is TGCAGTGCCAGCCCTTTGAGCTCCTACAATGAGCAGTTCTTC. Encoded protein: CSASPLSSYNEQFF.

This clonotype was recorded at least ten times. The chain employs TRBV7-9 and TRBJ2-2; D is ambiguous. The germline V and J ends were trimmed by 6 bases and 6 bases, with 14 bases remaining between them. CDR3 length: 14 amino acids. Germline-derived CDR1 and CDR2 are SEHNR and FQNEAQ (reference sequence). DNA of the CDR3: TGTGCCAGCAGTGGCTCTGAGGTGTCCGGGGAGCTGTTTTTT. Protein product: CASSGSEVSGELFF.

This clonotype was seen only a few times. This sequence joins TRBV20-1 and TRBJ1-2; 9 nucleotides match TRBD1. Germline CDR1 and CDR2: DFQATT and SNEGSKA (reference sequence). J was trimmed by 5 bases and V by 6 bases; bases with no gene match: 7. The CDR3 contains 13 residues. CDR3 coding DNA: TGCAGTGCCCGGGACAGGGATTGGTATGGCTACACCTTC. Encoded protein: CSARDRDWYGYTF.

In its sample, this clonotype was seen a few times. Since a much larger clone is just one base distant, this may be a read error. The chain combines TRBV20-1 with TRBJ2-7, with 7 nucleotides matching TRBD1. CDR3 length: 12 amino acids. Germline-derived CDR1 and CDR2 are DFQATT and SNEGSKA (reference sequence). CDR3 nucleotides: TGCAGTGCTAGTGAGGGGGCCTACGAGAAGTACTTC. Protein product: CSASEGAYEKYF.

This clonotype has at least ten counts. The chain combines TRBV7-3 with TRBJ1-2, with TRBD1 matching 9 bases. Germline CDR1 reads SGHTA; CDR2 reads FQGTGA. V was clipped by 5 bases and J by 6 bases; unmatched bases: 7. The CDR3 runs to 14 residues. The CDR3 sequence is CASSQRDRANGYTF. The CDR3 bases are TGTGCCAGCAGCCAACGGGACAGGGCGAATGGCTACACCTTC.

This clonotype was found many times. V usage is TRBV20-1 and J usage is TRBJ2-1, with unresolved D. V was shortened by 5 bases and J by 10 bases, with 9 bases between the two germline ends. The CDR3 totals 10 residues. The germline V gene has CDR1 DFQATT and CDR2 SNEGSKA (reference sequence). The CDR3 protein is CSARRREQFF. The CDR3 DNA reads TGCAGTGCTCGACGCAGGGAGCAGTTCTTC.

Concerning this clonotype: A much larger clone differs by one base, so this may be a read error. The rearrangement uses TRBV3-1 and TRBJ2-7; D perhaps matches TRBD2 (6 bases). The CDR3 is 17 residues long. Germline V gives CDR1 LGHDT, CDR2 YNNKEL (reference sequence). The CDR3 loop is CVSSQVVSGLLGGEQYF. The DNA for the CDR3 is TGTGTCAGCAGCCAAGTGGTGTCTGGTTTACTCGGGGGCGAGCAGTACTTC.